The 19 T cell receptor beta chains below come from one sample, sequenced in a study of cytomegalovirus exposure and HLA in healthy donors (dated by TCRdb to 2016 to 2017). Libraries came from the immunoSEQ multiplex PCR assay. The multiplex PCR relied on a mix of 60 forward primers for TCR Vbeta segments and 13 reverse primers for TCR Jbeta segments. The source is immuneACCESS, and TCRdb retained only in-frame sequences with V and J called. Part of the clones is not carried over; for the studies checked, unresolved V genes explain less than half of this, and the remainder is unexplained. Counted in this sample were approximately 120,000 clones; 81% of them appeared once. Of the sample, about 1.1% is held by the ten largest clones. The sequenced sample consisted of PBMCs. These receptor sequences come from a woman aged 30 to 39 in good health and CMV-seronegative.

This clone came up a few times. The V gene is TRBV5-1, the J gene TRBJ2-3, with a tentative D call TRBD1 (6 bases). Germline CDR1 and CDR2: SGHRS and YFSETQ. The CDR3 contains 14 residues. The ends were cut back, 4 bases at V and 4 bases at J, with 13 bases in the middle. CDR3 in DNA: TGCGCCAGCAGCATGGACAGTTCTTCAGATACGCAGTATTTT. Its translation: CASSMDSSSDTQYF.

The chain combines TRBV7-3 with TRBJ2-3, with 9 bases fitting TRBD1. The germline V gene encodes CDR1 SGHTA and CDR2 FQGTGA. V lost 3 bases, J lost 4 bases, and 2 bases stayed unmatched. The CDR3 runs 14 residues. In DNA, the CDR3 is TGTGCCAGCAGCTTTGGGACAGGGTCAGATACGCAGTATTTT. Its translation is CASSFGTGSDTQYF.

The rearrangement links TRBV6-4 to TRBJ2-7; 11 nucleotides match TRBD2. The CDR3 sequence is 14 residues long. Looked up from germline, CDR1 is MRHNA and CDR2 is SNTAGT. The J segment lost 6 bases and the V segment lost 7 bases, leaving 8 bases of the junction unmatched. The CDR3 DNA reads as TGTGCCAGCATCAAGACTAGCGGGGCTTCCGAGCAGTACTTC. Protein sequence: CASIKTSGASEQYF.

This chain uses TRBV19 with TRBJ2-3; 10 bases are a match to TRBD1. The germline V gene encodes CDR1 LNHDA and CDR2 SQIVND (reference sequence). Losses at the gene ends were 5 bases for V and 3 bases for J; bases not matched to a gene: 8. The CDR3 runs to 16 residues. The CDR3: CASSQIPGQGTDTQYF. CDR3 coding DNA: TGTGCCAGTAGTCAAATACCGGGACAGGGGACAGATACGCAGTATTTT.

The chain couples TRBV5-5 to TRBJ2-7; 9 bases agree with TRBD1. The CDR3 consists of 12 residues. Germline CDR1 is SGHKS and CDR2 is YYEKEE (reference sequence). The junction had 2 bases not matched to a gene; V was cut back by 5 bases and J by 5 bases. The CDR3 coding sequence is TGTGCCAGCAGTGGACAGGGGAACGAGCAGTACTTC. It encodes CASSGQGNEQYF.

J is TRBJ1-2 and V is TRBV30; 7 bases are a match to TRBD1. CDR1 and CDR2 from the germline V gene are GTSNPN and SVGIG (reference sequence). The V gene end was trimmed by 2 bases and the J gene end by 3 bases; junction bases not matched to a gene: 3. The CDR3 spans 13 residues. CDR3 loop: CAWSPTGDYGYTF. The CDR3 nucleotides read TGTGCCTGGAGTCCAACAGGGGACTATGGCTACACCTTC.

This clone was detected only once. V gene TRBV11-2 combines with J gene TRBJ2-1, with D perhaps matching TRBD2 (5 bases). Germline V gene lookup returns CDR1 SGHAT and CDR2 FQNNGV. The length of the CDR3 is 15 residues. The V end was cut by 5 bases, the J end by 6 bases, with 17 bases between. The CDR3 here is CASSAVGSGSNEQFF. DNA for the CDR3: TGTGCCAGCAGCGCAGTGGGGAGTGGGAGCAATGAGCAGTTCTTC.

Only a few counts were recorded for this clone. V is TRBV6-7 and J is TRBJ2-7; perhaps TRBD2 as D (5 bases). TRBV6-7 is assigned to the ORF class and has an uncertain function. CDR3 length equals 16 residues. Trimming removed 4 bases at V and 3 bases at J, with 19 bases between. CDR3 sequence: CASSSPGVPGIYEQYF. The CDR3 DNA reads TGTGCCAGCAGTTCCCCCGGGGTGCCGGGAATCTACGAGCAGTACTTC.

This chain uses TRBV6-5 with TRBJ2-6, with D maybe TRBD1 (5 bases). This CDR3 region has 14 residues. V lost 8 bases and J 2 bases, leaving 10 bases between the germline ends. Looked up from germline, CDR1 is MNHEY and CDR2 is SVGAGI. CDR3 in amino acids: CASQGLAGANVLTF. The CDR3 DNA sequence: TGTGCCAGCCAGGGTCTAGCTGGGGCCAACGTCCTGACTTTC.

This clone was detected once. This chain links TRBV2 with TRBJ2-1, with TRBD2 identical over 8 bases. Germline loops: CDR1 SNHLY, CDR2 FYNNEI. The CDR3 loop spans 14 amino acids. After removal of 4 bases from V and 6 bases from J, the junction contained 5 bases not matched to a gene. The CDR3, as DNA: TGTGCCAGCAGTGCCCAGCGGGAGAGCAATGAGCAGTTCTTC. Translating it yields CASSAQRESNEQFF.

The chain links TRBV9 to TRBJ1-1; 7 bases are shared with TRBD1. The ends lost 1 base at V and 0 bases at J; junction bases unmatched: 3. The CDR3 is 15 amino acids. Germline V lookup: CDR1 SGDLS, CDR2 YYNGEE. CDR3 protein: CASSVTGTVNTEAFF. CDR3 DNA sequence: TGTGCCAGCAGCGTAACCGGGACAGTGAACACTGAAGCTTTCTTT.

CDR3 amino acids: CASSIRGNTEAFF. The CDR3 nucleotides read TGTGCCAGTAGTATTAGGGGGAACACTGAAGCTTTCTTT. V usage is TRBV19 and J usage is TRBJ1-1, with D maybe TRBD1 (5 bases). This CDR3 region has 13 residues. Germline CDR1 and CDR2: LNHDA and SQIVND (reference sequence). V lost 3 bases and J lost 1, with 6 bases in between.

The J gene is TRBJ2-1, the V gene TRBV6-5; 7 bases are shared with TRBD2. The trim removed 6 bases at V and 7 bases at J, leaving 9 bases unmatched. The CDR3 contains 14 residues. Germline V gene lookup returns CDR1 MNHEY and CDR2 SVGAGI. CDR3 sequence (DNA): TGTGCCAGCAGCCCCGATGGGGGGGGGAATGAGCAGTTCTTC. This sequence encodes CASSPDGGGNEQFF.

The chain combines TRBV18 with TRBJ1-1; 7 bases match TRBD1. CDR3 length equals 13 residues. V shed 1 base and J 10 bases; nucleotides not matched to a gene: 6. Germline V lookup: CDR1 KGHSH, CDR2 LQKENI. CDR3 sequence (DNA): TGTGCCAGCTCACCACGCGGGACAGATCCAGCTTTCTTT. Translated, it gives CASSPRGTDPAFF. The full variable domain, completed using reference TRBV18 and TRBJ1-1, is NAGVMQNPRHLVRRRGQEARLRCSPMKGHSHVYWYRQLPEEGLKFMVYLQKENIIDESGMPKERFSAEFPKEGPSILRIQQVVRGDSAAYFCASSPRGTDPAFFGQGTRLTVV.

The CDR3 DNA is TGTGCCAGCAGCTTGGCCCCAGGACAGGGTGTCTATGGCTACACCTTC. Translated, it gives CASSLAPGQGVYGYTF. The chain uses TRBV5-5 and TRBJ1-2; TRBD1 aligns across 8 bases. The germline V gene encodes CDR1 SGHKS and CDR2 YYEKEE (reference sequence). CDR3 length: 16 residues. V lost 0 bases, J lost 4 bases, and 8 bases stayed unmatched.

The sample holds one count of this clone. This sequence joins TRBV7-8 and TRBJ2-7; D not resolved. CDR1 is SGHVS and CDR2 is FQNEAQ in the germline V gene. This CDR3 contains 14 residues. V lost 5 bases to trimming and J lost 3 bases, with 14 bases between them. CDR3: CASSPTERRYEQYF. The CDR3 DNA reads TGTGCCAGCAGCCCGACGGAGCGCCGCTACGAGCAGTACTTC.

This clone appeared a few times. The chain links TRBV6-1 to TRBJ2-5, with a weak D call TRBD2 (6 bases). The CDR3 is 14 residues long. Germline V gives CDR1 MNHNS, CDR2 SASEGT. Deletions cut 1 base from V and 2 bases from J, with 8 bases between. The CDR3: CASSEGAGQETQYF. The CDR3 bases are TGTGCCAGCAGTGAAGGGGCGGGGCAAGAGACCCAGTACTTC.

The chain employs TRBV7-9 and TRBJ1-5; 7 nucleotides align to TRBD1. The J segment lost 3 bases and the V segment lost 2 bases, leaving 7 bases of the junction unmatched. Per germline, CDR1 SEHNR and CDR2 FQNEAQ (reference sequence). The CDR3 length is 16 residues. The CDR3 region is CASSLPDRAPNQPQHF. Written as DNA, the CDR3 is TGTGCCAGCAGCTTACCTGACAGGGCGCCCAATCAGCCCCAGCATTTT.

This clone was found once. The chain couples TRBV6-5 to TRBJ2-1; 9 bases align to TRBD2. V lost 2 bases to trimming and J lost 10 bases; unmatched junction nucleotides: 9. This CDR3 contains 15 residues. The V gene's germline CDR1 is MNHEY and CDR2 SVGAGI. This chain's CDR3 is CASSYVTSGLGEQFF. The CDR3 DNA reads TGTGCCAGCAGTTACGTAACTAGCGGGCTAGGGGAGCAGTTCTTC.